This TCR beta chain is from a study of Tregs in tolerant kidney transplant recipients. Study-level findings and limits: Expanding Tregs on activated donor B cells appeared to best identify donor-specific TCRbeta clones.

Data came from immunoSEQ multiplex PCR; TCRdb stores just in-frame clones and leaves some out. The sample is made up of 45,000 to 55,000 clones, and the top ten hold roughly 0.93% of it. This CDR3 is 13 amino acids long. V was pared by 4 bases and J by 2 bases, with 5 bases of the junction left unmatched. Germline V CDR1 and CDR2: DFQATT, SNEGSKA (reference sequence). Points on this clone: The antigen is not known. With the read ending 3 residues before the CDR3 end, the germline J gene is used to fill in that end.

The gene calls are TRBV20-1 and TRBJ2-7; 7 nucleotides align to TRBD1. The source was CD4+ T cells from blood, collected before the transplant. The receptor comes from a human donor who received a combined kidney and bone marrow transplant. The CDR3 sequence: CSAIGQGAYEQYF. CDR3 DNA, as far as it was read: TGCAGTGCTATTGGGCAGGGGGCCTACGAG.